This T cell receptor beta chain emerged from a study of response to subunit inactivated influenza vaccine. TCRdb passed the RT-PCR reads through MiXCR, listing each CDR3 protein once. This sample has about 520,000 distinct CDR3 sequences; approximately 7.7% occur once, and the top ten carry around 13%. The germline V gene encodes CDR1 SQVTM and CDR2 ANQGSEA. The CDR3 loop spans 14 amino acids. Trimming took 1 base from V and 2 from J, leaving 11 bases between them. This clonotype was recorded at least ten times. The antigen remains undetermined. Study-wide findings and caveats: Each seasonal influenza vaccination, the authors suggested, recruits few new T cells.

J is TRBJ1-1 and V is TRBV29-1, with D perhaps TRBD1 (5 bases). Specimen: PBMCs from blood, collected around 25 months after vaccination. The TCR sequence derives from a man between 50 and 69 years old who received an inactivated influenza vaccine. The CDR3 here is CSVEGRQHNTEAFF. For the CDR3, the DNA is TGCAGCGTTGAAGGACGACAGCATAACACTGAAGCTTTCTTT.